This T cell receptor (beta chain) comes out of a study of cytomegalovirus exposure and HLA in healthy donors. Worth noting for this clone: Its antigen is not known.

Study outcomes and limitations: Later analysis demonstrated an association between a missense DCLRE1C variant and TCR beta V- and J-gene trimming.

Trimming shortened V by 5 bases and J by 1 base, and 8 bases separated the two germline ends. Germline CDR1 and CDR2: MNHEY and SMNVEV (reference sequence). The CDR3 loop spans 13 amino acids. PCR amplification relied on 60 Vbeta primers (plus 13 Jbeta primers). Repertoires were generated with immunoSEQ multiplex PCR, while TCRdb's copy carries only in-frame clones and drops some. In the table there are 79,000 or so clones, 73% of which are singletons. The sample was PBMCs. This clonotype was obtained from a woman aged 40-49 years in good health and CMV-seropositive. The rearrangement uses TRBV27 and TRBJ1-1; TRBD1 is a possible D gene (5 bases). CDR3 sequence reads: CASSTTGNTEAFF. CDR3 DNA sequence: TGTGCCAGCAGTACCACAGGGAACACTGAAGCTTTCTTT.